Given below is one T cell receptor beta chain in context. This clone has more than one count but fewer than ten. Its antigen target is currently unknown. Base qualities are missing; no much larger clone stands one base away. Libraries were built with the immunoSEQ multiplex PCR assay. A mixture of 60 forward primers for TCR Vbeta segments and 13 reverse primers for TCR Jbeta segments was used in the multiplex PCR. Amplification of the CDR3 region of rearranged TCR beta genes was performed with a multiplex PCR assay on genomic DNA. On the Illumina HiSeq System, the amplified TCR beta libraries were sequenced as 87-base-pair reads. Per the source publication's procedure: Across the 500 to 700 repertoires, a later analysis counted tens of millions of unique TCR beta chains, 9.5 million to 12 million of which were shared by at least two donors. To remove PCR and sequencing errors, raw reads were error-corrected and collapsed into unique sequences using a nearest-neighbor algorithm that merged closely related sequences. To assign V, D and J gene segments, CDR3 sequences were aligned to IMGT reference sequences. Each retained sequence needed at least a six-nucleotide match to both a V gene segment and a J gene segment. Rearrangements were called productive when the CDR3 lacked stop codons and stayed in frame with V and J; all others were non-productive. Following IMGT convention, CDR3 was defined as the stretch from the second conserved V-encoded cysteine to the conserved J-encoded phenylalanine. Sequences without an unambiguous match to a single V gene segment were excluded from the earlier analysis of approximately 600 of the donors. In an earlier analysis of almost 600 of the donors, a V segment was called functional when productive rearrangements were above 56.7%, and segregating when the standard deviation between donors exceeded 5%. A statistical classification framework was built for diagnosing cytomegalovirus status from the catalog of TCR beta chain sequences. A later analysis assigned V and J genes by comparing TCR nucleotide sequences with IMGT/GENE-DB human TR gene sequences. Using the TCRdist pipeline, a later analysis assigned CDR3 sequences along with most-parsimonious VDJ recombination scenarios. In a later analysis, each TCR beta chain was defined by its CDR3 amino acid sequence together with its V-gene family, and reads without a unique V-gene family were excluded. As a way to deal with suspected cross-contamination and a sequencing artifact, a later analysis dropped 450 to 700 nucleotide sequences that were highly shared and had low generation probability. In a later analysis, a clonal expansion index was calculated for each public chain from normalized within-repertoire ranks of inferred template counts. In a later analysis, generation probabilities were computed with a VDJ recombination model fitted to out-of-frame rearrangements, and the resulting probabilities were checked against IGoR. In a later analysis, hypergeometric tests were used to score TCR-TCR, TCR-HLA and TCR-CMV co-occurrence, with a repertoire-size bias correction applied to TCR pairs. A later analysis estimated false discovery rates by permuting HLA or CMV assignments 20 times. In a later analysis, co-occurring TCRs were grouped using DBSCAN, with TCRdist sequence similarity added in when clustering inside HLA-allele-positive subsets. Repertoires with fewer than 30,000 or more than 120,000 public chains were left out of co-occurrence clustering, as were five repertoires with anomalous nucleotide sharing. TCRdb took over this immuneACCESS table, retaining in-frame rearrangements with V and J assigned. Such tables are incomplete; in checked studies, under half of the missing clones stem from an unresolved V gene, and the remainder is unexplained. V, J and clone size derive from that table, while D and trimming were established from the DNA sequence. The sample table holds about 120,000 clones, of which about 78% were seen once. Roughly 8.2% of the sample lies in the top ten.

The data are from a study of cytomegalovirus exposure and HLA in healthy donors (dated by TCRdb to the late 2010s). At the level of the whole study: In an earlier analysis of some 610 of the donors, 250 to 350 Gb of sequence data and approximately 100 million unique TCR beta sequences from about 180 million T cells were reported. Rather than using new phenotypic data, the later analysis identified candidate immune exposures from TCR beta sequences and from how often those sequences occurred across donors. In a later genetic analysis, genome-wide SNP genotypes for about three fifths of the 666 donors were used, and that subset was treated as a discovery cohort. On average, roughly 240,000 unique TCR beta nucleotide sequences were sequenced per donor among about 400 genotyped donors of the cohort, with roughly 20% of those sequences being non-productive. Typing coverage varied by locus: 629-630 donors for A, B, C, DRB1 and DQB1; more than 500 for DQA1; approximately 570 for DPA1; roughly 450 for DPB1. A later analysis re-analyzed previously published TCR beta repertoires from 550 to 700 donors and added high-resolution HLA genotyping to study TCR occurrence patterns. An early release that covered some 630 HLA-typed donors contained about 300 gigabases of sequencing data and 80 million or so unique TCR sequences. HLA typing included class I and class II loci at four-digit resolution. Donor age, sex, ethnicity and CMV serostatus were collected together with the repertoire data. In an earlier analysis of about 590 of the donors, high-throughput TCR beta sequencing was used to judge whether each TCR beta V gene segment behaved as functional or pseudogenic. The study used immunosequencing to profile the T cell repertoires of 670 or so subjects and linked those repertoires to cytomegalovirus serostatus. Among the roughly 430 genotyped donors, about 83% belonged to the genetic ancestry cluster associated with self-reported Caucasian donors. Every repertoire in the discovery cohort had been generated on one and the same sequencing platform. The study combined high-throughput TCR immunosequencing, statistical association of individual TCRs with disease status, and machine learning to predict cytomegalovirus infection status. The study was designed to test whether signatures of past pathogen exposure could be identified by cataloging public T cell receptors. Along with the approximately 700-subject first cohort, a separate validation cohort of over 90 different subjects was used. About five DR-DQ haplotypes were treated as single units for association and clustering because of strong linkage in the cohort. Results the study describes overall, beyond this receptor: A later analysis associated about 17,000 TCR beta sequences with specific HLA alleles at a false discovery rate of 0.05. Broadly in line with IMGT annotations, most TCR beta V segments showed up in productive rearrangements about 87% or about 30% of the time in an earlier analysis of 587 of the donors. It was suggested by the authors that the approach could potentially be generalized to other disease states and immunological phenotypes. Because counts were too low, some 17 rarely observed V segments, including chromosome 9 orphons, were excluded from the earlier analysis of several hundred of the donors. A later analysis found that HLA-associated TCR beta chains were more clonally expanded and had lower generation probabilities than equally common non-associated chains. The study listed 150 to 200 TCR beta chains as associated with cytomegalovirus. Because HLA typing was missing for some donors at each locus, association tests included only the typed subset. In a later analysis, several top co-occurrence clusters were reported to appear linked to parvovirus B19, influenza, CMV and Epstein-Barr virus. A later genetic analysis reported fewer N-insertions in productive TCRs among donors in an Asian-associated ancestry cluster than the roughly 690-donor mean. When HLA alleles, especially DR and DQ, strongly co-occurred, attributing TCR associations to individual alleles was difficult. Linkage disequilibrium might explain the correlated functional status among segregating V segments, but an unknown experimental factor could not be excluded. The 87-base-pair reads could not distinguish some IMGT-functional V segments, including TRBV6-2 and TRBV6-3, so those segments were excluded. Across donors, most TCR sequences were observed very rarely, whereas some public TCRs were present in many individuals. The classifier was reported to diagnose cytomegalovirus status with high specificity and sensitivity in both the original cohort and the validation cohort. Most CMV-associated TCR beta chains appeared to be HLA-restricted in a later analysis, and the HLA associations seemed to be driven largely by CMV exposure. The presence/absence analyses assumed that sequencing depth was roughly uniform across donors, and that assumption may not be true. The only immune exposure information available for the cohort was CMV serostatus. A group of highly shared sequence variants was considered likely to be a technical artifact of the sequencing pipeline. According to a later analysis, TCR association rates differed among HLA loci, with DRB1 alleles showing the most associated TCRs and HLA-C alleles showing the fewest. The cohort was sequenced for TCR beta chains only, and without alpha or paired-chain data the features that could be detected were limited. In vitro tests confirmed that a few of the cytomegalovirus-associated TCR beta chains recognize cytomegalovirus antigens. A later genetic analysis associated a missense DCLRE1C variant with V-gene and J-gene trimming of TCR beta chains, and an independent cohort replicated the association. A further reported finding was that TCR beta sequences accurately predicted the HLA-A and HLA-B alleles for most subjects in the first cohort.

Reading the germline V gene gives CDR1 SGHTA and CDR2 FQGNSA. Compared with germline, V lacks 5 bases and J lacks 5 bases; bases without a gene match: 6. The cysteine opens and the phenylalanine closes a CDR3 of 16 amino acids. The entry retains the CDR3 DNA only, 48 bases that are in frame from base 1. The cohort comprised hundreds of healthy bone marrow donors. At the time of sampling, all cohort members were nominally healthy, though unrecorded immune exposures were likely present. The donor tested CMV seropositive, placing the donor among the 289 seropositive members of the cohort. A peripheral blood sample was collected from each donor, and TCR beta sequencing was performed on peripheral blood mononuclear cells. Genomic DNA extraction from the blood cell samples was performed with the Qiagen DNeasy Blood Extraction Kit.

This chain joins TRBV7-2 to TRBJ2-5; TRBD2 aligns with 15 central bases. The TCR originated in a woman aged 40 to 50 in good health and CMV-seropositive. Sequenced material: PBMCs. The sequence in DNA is TGTGCCAGCAGCCGCGGGACTAGCGGGGGGTTGGAGACCCAGTACTTC. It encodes CASSRGTSGGLETQYF.